These 29 T cell receptor beta chains were sequenced from one sample in a study of CD8 T cells in ankylosing spondylitis. MiXCR, run by TCRdb on the 5' RACE reads, gives a single entry per CDR3 protein. The sample lists approximately 46,000 distinct CDR3 sequences, around 10% occurring once. Sample: blood, either unsorted or a sorted T cell fraction (not recorded which). All receptors derive from a male donor with ankylosing spondylitis or in good health (not recorded which).

There are many counts of this clonotype. This sequence joins TRBV5-1 and TRBJ2-7, with D perhaps matching TRBD1 (5 bases). The V end lost 1 base, the J end lost 5 bases, and 13 bases lay between the germline ends. The CDR3 loop spans 14 amino acids. The germline V gene encodes CDR1 SGHRS and CDR2 YFSETQ. CDR3 sequence reads: CASSLLGQWDEQYF. CDR3 nucleotide sequence: TGCGCCAGCAGCTTGTTGGGGCAGTGGGACGAGCAGTACTTC.

This chain connects TRBV4-1 to TRBJ1-4; possible D gene TRBD1, 5 bases. Germline CDR1 MGHRA, CDR2 YSYEKL. The V end was cut by 0 bases, the J end by 6 bases, with 14 bases between. This CDR3 spans 16 amino acids. For the CDR3, the DNA is TGCGCCAGCAGCCAAGAGAAGGGGTATCGAGATGAAAAACTGTTTTTT. This encodes CASSQEKGYRDEKLFF.

This clonotype was seen many times. The chain links TRBV12-3 or TRBV12-4 to TRBJ1-6; unclear D gene. The V and J ends lost 6 bases and 6 bases respectively, with 12 bases between them. This CDR3 has 14 amino acids. The CDR3 here is CASSSEPGNSPLHF. CDR3 DNA sequence: TGTGCCAGCAGCTCAGAACCCGGTAATTCACCCCTCCACTTT.

The CDR3 coding sequence is TGTGCCAGCAGTTTTCGCAGGGGTGATTCACCCCTCCACTTT. This codes for CASSFRRGDSPLHF. The V gene is TRBV27, the J gene TRBJ1-6; the D gene is possibly TRBD1 (6 bases). This CDR3 has 14 residues. Trimming pared 3 bases from V and 8 bases from J, leaving 11 bases between. Germline V gene data show CDR1 as MNHEY and CDR2 as SMNVEV (reference sequence).

This clonotype showed up just a few times. The rearrangement links TRBV29-1 to TRBJ1-1; possible D gene TRBD1, 5 bases. Trimming stripped 8 bases from V and 2 bases from J, with 18 bases between. The germline V gene has CDR1 SQVTM and CDR2 ANQGSEA. CDR3 length: 14 residues. CDR3 sequence (DNA): TGCAGCCCCTCTCGCGCAGGGAAAAACACTGAAGCTTTCTTT. Translated, it gives CSPSRAGKNTEAFF. Using reference TRBV29-1 and TRBJ1-1 for the parts outside the CDR3, the full variable domain is SAVISQKPSRDICQRGTSLTIQCQVDSQVTMMFWYRQQPGQSLTLIATANQGSEATYESGFVIDKFPISRPNLTFSTLTVSNMSPEDSSIYLCSPSRAGKNTEAFFGQGTRLTVV.

This clonotype has just a few counts. This chain connects TRBV7-6 to TRBJ1-5; a possible D gene is TRBD1 (5 bases). Per the germline V gene, CDR1 is SGHVS and CDR2 is FNYEAQ. Trimming pared 3 bases from V and 6 bases from J, leaving 9 bases between. The CDR3 is made up of 13 amino acids. CDR3 amino acids: CASSLADTQPQHF. For the CDR3, the DNA is TGTGCCAGCAGCTTGGCGGACACTCAGCCCCAGCATTTT. Variable domain in full (rest from reference TRBV7-6 and TRBJ1-5): GAGVSQSPRYKVTKRGQDVALRCDPISGHVSLYWYRQALGQGPEFLTYFNYEAQQDKSGLPNDRFSAERPEGSISTLTIQRTEQRDSAMYRCASSLADTQPQHFGDGTRLSIL.

The J gene is TRBJ2-2, the V gene TRBV5-1; TRBD1 agrees at 7 bases. The V gene's germline CDR1 is SGHRS and CDR2 YFSETQ. The CDR3 loop spans 16 amino acids. V was clipped by 0 bases and J by 1 base; unmatched bases: 3. The CDR3 nucleotides are TGCGCCAGCAGCTTGGTGAGGACAGGGAACACCGGGGAGCTGTTTTTT. Its protein is CASSLVRTGNTGELFF.

This clonotype was detected ten times or more. The gene calls are TRBV5-1 and TRBJ2-1; the D is unclear. This CDR3 has 16 amino acids. CDR1 and CDR2 from the germline V gene are SGHRS and YFSETQ. V dropped 3 bases and J dropped 4 bases, with 17 bases sitting between them. The CDR3: CASSSRVDGLYNEQFF. The CDR3 DNA sequence: TGCGCCAGCAGCTCCCGGGTTGATGGGCTTTACAATGAGCAGTTCTTC. The complete variable domain, with remaining parts taken from reference TRBV5-1 and TRBJ2-1, reads KAGVTQTPRYLIKTRGQQVTLSCSPISGHRSVSWYQQTPGQGLQFLFEYFSETQRNKGNFPGRFSGRQFSNSRSEMNVSTLELGDSALYLCASSSRVDGLYNEQFFGPGTRLTVL.

This clonotype was seen a few times. V gene TRBV28 combines with J gene TRBJ2-1, with a weak D call TRBD1 (5 bases). The CDR3 sequence is 14 residues long. Deletions cut 2 bases from V and 5 bases from J, with 10 bases between. Germline CDR1 reads MDHEN; CDR2 reads SYDVKM. In DNA form, the CDR3 reads TGTGCCAGCAGTTTACCCGGACACAACAATGAGCAGTTCTTC. This sequence encodes CASSLPGHNNEQFF.

This clonotype was recorded a few times. The chain combines TRBV7-8 with TRBJ2-7; D unresolved. The CDR3 totals 12 residues. Germline V gene sequence: CDR1 SGHVS, CDR2 FQNEAQ. Trimming pared 1 base from V and 3 bases from J, leaving 4 bases between. The CDR3 is CASSLDHYEQYF. DNA of the CDR3: TGTGCCAGCAGCTTAGACCACTACGAGCAGTACTTC.

This clonotype was recorded many times. The J gene is TRBJ2-7, the V gene TRBV2; D gene ambiguous. The CDR3 has 13 amino acids. V lost 4 bases to trimming and J lost 3 bases, with 10 bases between them. The germline V gene has CDR1 SNHLY and CDR2 FYNNEI. The CDR3: CASSVSRNYEQYF. In DNA, the CDR3 is TGTGCCAGCAGTGTAAGCAGAAACTACGAGCAGTACTTC. Combining the CDR3 with reference TRBV2 and TRBJ2-7 gives the whole variable domain EPEVTQTPSHQVTQMGQEVILRCVPISNHLYFYWYRQILGQKVEFLVSFYNNEISEKSEIFDDQFSVERPDGSNFTLKIRSTKLEDSAMYFCASSVSRNYEQYFGPGTRLTVT.

There are many counts of this clonotype. The V and J genes are TRBV5-1 and TRBJ1-3; 9 nucleotides match TRBD1. V lost 4 bases to trimming and J lost 0 bases; unmatched junction nucleotides: 5. CDR1 is SGHRS and CDR2 is YFSETQ in the germline V gene. The CDR3 extends over 16 amino acids. Here the CDR3 DNA reads TGCGCCAGCAGCCCGGGACAGGGAACCTCTGGAAACACCATATATTTT. This sequence encodes CASSPGQGTSGNTIYF.

This clonotype has ten or more counts. This rearrangement joins TRBV29-1 to TRBJ1-1; tentatively, D is TRBD1 (5 bases). Trimming left V 4 bases short and J 3 bases short, with 12 bases between. Germline V gene lookup returns CDR1 SQVTM and CDR2 ANQGSEA. This CDR3 region has 13 residues. The CDR3 protein is CSVVVGTYTEAFF. The DNA for the CDR3 is TGCAGCGTTGTCGTAGGGACGTACACTGAAGCTTTCTTT.

This rearrangement joins TRBV28 to TRBJ1-1; weak D call: TRBD1 (5 bases). Trimming stripped 5 bases from V and 6 bases from J, with 16 bases between. The CDR3 length is 14 residues. The V gene's germline CDR1 is MDHEN and CDR2 SYDVKM. CDR3 protein: CASSKSGPQAEAFF. The CDR3 nucleotides read TGTGCCAGCAGTAAATCAGGGCCGCAGGCTGAAGCTTTCTTT.

The chain joins TRBV11-2 to TRBJ2-1; the match to TRBD1 covers 8 bases. The CDR3 covers 13 residues. J gave up 5 bases and V 5 bases, and 2 bases lay outside the gene matches. The germline V gene has CDR1 SGHAT and CDR2 FQNNGV. The chain's CDR3 is CASSPDRDNEQFF. The CDR3 DNA reads as TGTGCCAGCAGCCCGGACAGGGACAATGAGCAGTTCTTC.

This clonotype was counted ten times or more. The chain recombines TRBV2 with TRBJ1-1; tentative D call: TRBD1 (5 bases). The ends were cut back, 8 bases at V and 4 bases at J, with 17 bases in the middle. Germline assignment: CDR1 SNHLY and CDR2 FYNNEI. The CDR3 has 14 residues. This chain's CDR3 is CASGALRGTTEAFF. In DNA, the CDR3 is TGTGCCAGCGGGGCATTAAGGGGAACCACTGAAGCTTTCTTT.

This clonotype was recorded at least ten times. This rearrangement joins TRBV5-1 to TRBJ2-3; 7 bases are a match to TRBD2. Trimming cost V 2 bases and J 3 bases; bases outside gene matches: 9. In germline, CDR1 is SGHRS, CDR2 YFSETQ. CDR3 size: 16 residues. Here the CDR3 DNA reads TGCGCCAGCAGCTTTTTTGGCGGGGGATCGACAGATACGCAGTATTTT. This sequence encodes CASSFFGGGSTDTQYF.

The genes are TRBV19 and TRBJ2-2; the D gene is possibly TRBD1 (5 bases). The CDR3 is 14 residues long. Trimming stripped 8 bases from V and 0 bases from J, with 10 bases between. Germline V gene data show CDR1 as LNHDA and CDR2 as SQIVND (reference sequence). The CDR3 loop is CASEGQPNTGELFF. The CDR3 region has the DNA TGTGCCAGTGAAGGACAACCGAACACCGGGGAGCTGTTTTTT.

This clonotype showed up many times. The CDR3 loop reads CASLPQGQNSPLHF. The CDR3 bases are TGTGCCAGCTTACCCCAGGGCCAGAATTCACCCCTCCACTTT. J is TRBJ1-6 and V is TRBV5-5; D possibly corresponds to TRBD1 (5 bases). V lost 7 bases and J lost 7, with 15 bases in between. The CDR3 extends over 14 amino acids. Germline V CDR1 and CDR2: SGHKS, YYEKEE (reference sequence).

This clonotype came up many times. The gene calls are TRBV20-1 and TRBJ2-7; D unresolved. The CDR3 covers 15 residues. Trimming took 7 bases from V and 6 from J, leaving 25 bases between them. Germline V gives CDR1 DFQATT, CDR2 SNEGSKA (reference sequence). CDR3 nucleotide sequence: TGCAGTGGCGACCGGGCGGCCCGCCTTTCCCGCGAGCAGTACTTC. As protein: CSGDRAARLSREQYF.

This clonotype was counted ten times or more. CDR3 DNA: TGTGCCAGCAGCGAGAGGGCGGACCAGCCCCAGCATTTT. Amino acids: CASSERADQPQHF. The chain employs TRBV7-9 and TRBJ1-5; D is undetermined. The V gene's germline CDR1 is SEHNR and CDR2 FQNEAQ (reference sequence). CDR3 length: 13 residues. V lost 5 bases, J lost 7 bases, and 12 bases lay in between.

This clonotype was picked up many times. The chain is built from TRBV12-3 or TRBV12-4 and TRBJ2-7; the D is unclear. This CDR3 region has 13 residues. V lost 5 bases and J 3 bases, leaving 11 bases between the germline ends. The CDR3 sequence: CASSVGANYEQYF. DNA of the CDR3: TGTGCCAGCAGTGTCGGCGCAAACTACGAGCAGTACTTC.

J is TRBJ2-1 and V is TRBV7-2; TRBD2 is a possible D gene (6 bases). CDR3 length equals 13 residues. Deletions cut 5 bases from V and 8 bases from J, with 13 bases between. Germline CDR1 is SGHTA and CDR2 is FQGNSA. As DNA, the CDR3 is TGTGCCAGCAGCACTTGGGAGGCGGATGAGCAGTTCTTC. This translates into CASSTWEADEQFF.

The sample holds many counts of this clonotype. The rearrangement uses TRBV12-3 or TRBV12-4 and TRBJ2-5; D is ambiguous. The CDR3 has 13 amino acids. V lost 2 bases to trimming and J lost 1 base, with 5 bases between them. The CDR3 nucleotides are TGTGCCAGCAGTTTAAGGACCCAAGAGACCCAGTACTTC. As protein: CASSLRTQETQYF.

The CDR3 region is CSGYQGSDTQYF. For the CDR3, the DNA is TGCAGCGGATACCAGGGATCAGATACGCAGTATTTT. The chain carries TRBV29-1 and TRBJ2-3; D perhaps matches TRBD1 (5 bases). V was pared by 7 bases and J by 4 bases, with 12 bases between. Per the germline V gene, CDR1 is SQVTM and CDR2 is ANQGSEA. This CDR3 comprises 12 residues.

A few counts support this clonotype. V is TRBV12-3 or TRBV12-4 and J is TRBJ2-1; D possibly corresponds to TRBD1 (6 bases). V was shortened by 5 bases and J by 8 bases, with 19 bases between the two germline ends. CDR3 length: 15 residues. As DNA, the CDR3 is TGTGCCAGCAGTCCCGGGACAAGGAACATCGATGAGCAGTTCTTC. Translated: CASSPGTRNIDEQFF.

This clonotype was recorded a few times. The rearrangement joins TRBV5-1 to TRBJ1-4; 10 positions match TRBD1. Per the germline V gene, CDR1 is SGHRS and CDR2 is YFSETQ. CDR3 size: 15 residues. Losses at the gene ends were 3 bases for V and 8 bases for J; bases not matched to a gene: 7. CDR3 sequence reads: CASSWGTGEEEKLFF. CDR3 nucleotides: TGCGCCAGCAGCTGGGGGACAGGGGAGGAAGAAAAACTGTTTTTT.

In its sample, this clonotype was seen many times. This rearrangement joins TRBV5-5 to TRBJ1-5; D might be TRBD1 (6 bases). Germline values: CDR1 SGHKS, CDR2 YYEKEE (reference sequence). The CDR3 covers 17 residues. V was trimmed by 0 bases and J by 2 bases, leaving 15 bases between them. The CDR3, as DNA: TGTGCCAGCAGCTTGGGCACAGGGTACGAAGGCAATCAGCCCCAGCATTTT. It translates to CASSLGTGYEGNQPQHF. The whole variable domain, filled in from reference TRBV5-5 and TRBJ1-5, reads DAGVTQSPTHLIKTRGQQVTLRCSPISGHKSVSWYQQVLGQGPQFIFQYYEKEERGRGNFPDRFSARQFPNYSSELNVNALLLGDSALYLCASSLGTGYEGNQPQHFGDGTRLSIL.

The chain couples TRBV10-3 to TRBJ2-2; D unresolved. This CDR3 is 14 amino acids long. Germline-derived CDR1 and CDR2 are ENHRY and SYGVKD. V was trimmed by 7 bases and J by 6 bases, leaving 15 bases between them. CDR3 DNA: TGTGCCATCAAAGACGGTTTTGAGGCCGGGGAGCTGTTTTTT. This codes for CAIKDGFEAGELFF.